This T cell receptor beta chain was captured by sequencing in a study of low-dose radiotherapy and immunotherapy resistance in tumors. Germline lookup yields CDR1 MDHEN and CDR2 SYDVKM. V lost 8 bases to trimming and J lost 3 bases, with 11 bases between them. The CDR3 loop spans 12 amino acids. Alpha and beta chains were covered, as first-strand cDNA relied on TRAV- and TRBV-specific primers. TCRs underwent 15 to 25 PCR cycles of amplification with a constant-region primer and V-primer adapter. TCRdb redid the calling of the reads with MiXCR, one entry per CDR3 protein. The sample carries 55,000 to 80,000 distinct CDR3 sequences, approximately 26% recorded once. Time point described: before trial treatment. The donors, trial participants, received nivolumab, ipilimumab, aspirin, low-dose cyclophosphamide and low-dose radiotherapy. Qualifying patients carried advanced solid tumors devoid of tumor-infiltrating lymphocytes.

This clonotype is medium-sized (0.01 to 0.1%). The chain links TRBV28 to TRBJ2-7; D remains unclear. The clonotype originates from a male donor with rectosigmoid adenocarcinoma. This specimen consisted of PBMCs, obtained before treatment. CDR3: CASSAEFYEQYF. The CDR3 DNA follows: TGTGCCAGCTCGGCTGAATTCTACGAGCAGTACTTC.